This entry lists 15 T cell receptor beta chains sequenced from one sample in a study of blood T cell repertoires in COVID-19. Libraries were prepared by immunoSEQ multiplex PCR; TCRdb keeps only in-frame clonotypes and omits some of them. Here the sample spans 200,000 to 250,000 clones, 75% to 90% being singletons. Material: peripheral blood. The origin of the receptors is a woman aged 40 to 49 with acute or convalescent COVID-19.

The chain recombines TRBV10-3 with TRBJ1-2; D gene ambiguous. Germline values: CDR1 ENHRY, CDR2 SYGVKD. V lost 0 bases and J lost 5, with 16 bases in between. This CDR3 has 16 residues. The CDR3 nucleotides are TGTGCCATCAGTGAGTCGACTCCTAACTCTGGATATGGCTACACCTTC. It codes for CAISESTPNSGYGYTF.

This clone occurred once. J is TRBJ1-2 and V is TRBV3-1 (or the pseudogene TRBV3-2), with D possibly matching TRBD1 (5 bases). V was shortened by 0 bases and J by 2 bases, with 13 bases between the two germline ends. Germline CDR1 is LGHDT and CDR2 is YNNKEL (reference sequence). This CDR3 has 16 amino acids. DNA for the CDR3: TGTGCCAGCAGCCAAGATGACAGCCGGTCGAACTATGGCTACACCTTC. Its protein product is CASSQDDSRSNYGYTF.

CDR3: CASSPGAGGRNTEAFF. CDR3 sequence (DNA): TGTGCCAGCAGCCCCGGAGCGGGAGGGAGAAACACTGAAGCTTTCTTT. The V gene is TRBV7-8, the J gene TRBJ1-1; D is uncertain. Germline V gives CDR1 SGHVS, CDR2 FQNEAQ. CDR3 length: 16 residues. Between the trimmed V and J ends, which lost 5 bases and 2 bases, there was a span of 18 bases.

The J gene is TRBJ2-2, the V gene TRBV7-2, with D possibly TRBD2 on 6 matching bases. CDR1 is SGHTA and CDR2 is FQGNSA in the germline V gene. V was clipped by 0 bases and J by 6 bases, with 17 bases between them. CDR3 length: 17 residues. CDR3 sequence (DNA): TGTGCCAGCAGCTTAGCGCGATCTAGCGTCTCCCCCGGGGAGCTGTTTTTT. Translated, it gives CASSLARSSVSPGELFF.

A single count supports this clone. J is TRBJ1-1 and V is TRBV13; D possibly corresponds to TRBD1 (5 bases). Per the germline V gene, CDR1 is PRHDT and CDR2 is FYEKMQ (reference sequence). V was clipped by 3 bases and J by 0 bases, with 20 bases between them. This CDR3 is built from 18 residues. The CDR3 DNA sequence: TGTGCCAGCAGCTTTTTTTTTGTTCAGGGACTCATGAACACTGAAGCTTTCTTT. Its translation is CASSFFFVQGLMNTEAFF.

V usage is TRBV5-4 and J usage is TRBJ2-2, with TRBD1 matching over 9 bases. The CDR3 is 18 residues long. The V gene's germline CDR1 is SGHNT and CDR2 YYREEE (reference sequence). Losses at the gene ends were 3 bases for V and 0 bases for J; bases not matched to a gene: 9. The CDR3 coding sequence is TGTGCCAGCAGCTCCCCTGGTTGGGACAGGGCGAACACCGGGGAGCTGTTTTTT. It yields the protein CASSSPGWDRANTGELFF.

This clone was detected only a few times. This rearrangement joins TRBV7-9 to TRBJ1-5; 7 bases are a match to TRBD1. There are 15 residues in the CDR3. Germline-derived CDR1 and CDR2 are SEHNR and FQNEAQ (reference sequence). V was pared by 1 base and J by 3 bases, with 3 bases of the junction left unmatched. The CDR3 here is CASSLDGTDNQPQHF. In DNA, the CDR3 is TGTGCCAGCAGCTTAGATGGGACAGACAATCAGCCCCAGCATTTT. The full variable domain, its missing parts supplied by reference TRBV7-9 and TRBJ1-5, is DTGVSQNPRHKITKRGQNVTFRCDPISEHNRLYWYRQTLGQGPEFLTYFQNEAQLEKSRLLSDRFSAERPKGSFSTLEIQRTEQGDSAMYLCASSLDGTDNQPQHFGDGTRLSIL.

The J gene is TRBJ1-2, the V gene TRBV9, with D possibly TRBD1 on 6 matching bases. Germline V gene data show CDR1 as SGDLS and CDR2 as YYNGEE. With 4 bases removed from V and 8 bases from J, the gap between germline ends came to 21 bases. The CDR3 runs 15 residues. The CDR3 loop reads CASSPWGTGGPGYTF. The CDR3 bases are TGTGCCAGCAGCCCATGGGGAACCGGGGGGCCCGGCTACACCTTC.

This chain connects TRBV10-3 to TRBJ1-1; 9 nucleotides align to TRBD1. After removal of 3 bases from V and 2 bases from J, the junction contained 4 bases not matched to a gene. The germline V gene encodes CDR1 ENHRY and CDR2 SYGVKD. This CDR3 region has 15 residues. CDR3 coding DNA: TGTGCCATCAGTGAATTACAGGGGGCTAACACTGAAGCTTTCTTT. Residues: CAISELQGANTEAFF.

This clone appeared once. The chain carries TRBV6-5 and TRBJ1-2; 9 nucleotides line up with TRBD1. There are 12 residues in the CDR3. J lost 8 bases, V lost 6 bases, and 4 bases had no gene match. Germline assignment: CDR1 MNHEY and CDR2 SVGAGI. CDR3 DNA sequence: TGTGCCAGCAGAAGGACAGGGGACGGCTACACCTTC. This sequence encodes CASRRTGDGYTF.

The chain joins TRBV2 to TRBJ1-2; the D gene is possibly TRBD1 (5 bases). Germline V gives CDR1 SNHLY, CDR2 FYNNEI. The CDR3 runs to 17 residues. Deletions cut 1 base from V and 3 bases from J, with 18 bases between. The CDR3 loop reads CASSEDGSGGIDYGYTF. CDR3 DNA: TGTGCCAGCAGTGAAGATGGATCGGGGGGAATCGACTATGGCTACACCTTC.

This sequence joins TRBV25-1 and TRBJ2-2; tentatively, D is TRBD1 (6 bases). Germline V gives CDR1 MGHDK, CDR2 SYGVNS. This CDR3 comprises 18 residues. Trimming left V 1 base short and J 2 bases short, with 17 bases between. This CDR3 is CASSESVGRGVNTGELFF. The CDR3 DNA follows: TGTGCCAGCAGTGAATCTGTTGGCAGGGGTGTTAACACCGGGGAGCTGTTTTTT.

CDR3 in amino acids: CASSQDLGWEQFF. The CDR3 nucleotides read TGTGCCAGCAGCCAAGATCTCGGGTGGGAGCAGTTCTTC. The chain is built from TRBV14 and TRBJ2-1; D is unresolved. The CDR3 has 13 amino acids. Trimming took 0 bases from V and 10 from J, leaving 10 bases between them. Germline V gene sequence: CDR1 SGHDN, CDR2 FVKESK.

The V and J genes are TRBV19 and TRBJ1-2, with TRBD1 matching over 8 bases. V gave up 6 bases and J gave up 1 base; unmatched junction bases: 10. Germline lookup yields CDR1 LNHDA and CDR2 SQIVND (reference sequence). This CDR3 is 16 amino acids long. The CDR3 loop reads CASRPTGVMGNYGYTF. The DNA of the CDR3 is TGTGCCAGTAGGCCGACAGGGGTTATGGGTAACTATGGCTACACCTTC.

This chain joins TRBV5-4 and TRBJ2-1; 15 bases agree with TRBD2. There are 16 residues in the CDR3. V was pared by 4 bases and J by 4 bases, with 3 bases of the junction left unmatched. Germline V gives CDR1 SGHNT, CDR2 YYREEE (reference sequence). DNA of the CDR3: TGTGCCAGCAGCAAAGGGACTAGCGGGGGGTACAATGAGCAGTTCTTC. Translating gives CASSKGTSGGYNEQFF.